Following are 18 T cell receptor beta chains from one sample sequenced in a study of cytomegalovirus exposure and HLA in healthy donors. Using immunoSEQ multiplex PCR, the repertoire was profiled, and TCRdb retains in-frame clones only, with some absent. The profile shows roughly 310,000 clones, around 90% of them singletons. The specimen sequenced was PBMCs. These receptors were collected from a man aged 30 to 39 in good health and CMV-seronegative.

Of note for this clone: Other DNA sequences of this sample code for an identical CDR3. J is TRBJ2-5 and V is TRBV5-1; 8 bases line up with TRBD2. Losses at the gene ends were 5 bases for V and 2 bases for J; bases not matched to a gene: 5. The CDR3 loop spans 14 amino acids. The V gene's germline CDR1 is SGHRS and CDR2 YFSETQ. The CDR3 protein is CASSPGLGQETQYF. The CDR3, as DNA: TGCGCCAGCAGTCCGGGACTAGGGCAAGAGACCCAGTACTTC.

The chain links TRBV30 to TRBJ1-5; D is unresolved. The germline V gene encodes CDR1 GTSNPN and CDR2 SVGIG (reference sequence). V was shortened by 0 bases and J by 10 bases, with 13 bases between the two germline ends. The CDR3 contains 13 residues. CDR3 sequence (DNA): TGTGCCTGGAGTGTACTGAGTACCTATCCCCAGCATTTT. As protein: CAWSVLSTYPQHF.

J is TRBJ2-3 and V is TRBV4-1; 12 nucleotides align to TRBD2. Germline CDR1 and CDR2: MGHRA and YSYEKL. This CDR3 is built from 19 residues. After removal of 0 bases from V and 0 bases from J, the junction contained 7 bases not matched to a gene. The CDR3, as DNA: TGCGCCAGCAGCCAAGAGTGGCCTAGCGGGGGGGCCAGCACAGATACGCAGTATTTT. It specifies CASSQEWPSGGASTDTQYF.

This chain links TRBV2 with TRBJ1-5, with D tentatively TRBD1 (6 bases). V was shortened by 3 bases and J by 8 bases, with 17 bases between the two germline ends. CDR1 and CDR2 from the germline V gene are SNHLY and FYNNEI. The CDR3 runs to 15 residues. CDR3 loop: CASSEQGLGGEPQHF. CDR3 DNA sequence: TGTGCCAGCAGTGAGCAGGGGCTGGGGGGGGAGCCCCAGCATTTT.

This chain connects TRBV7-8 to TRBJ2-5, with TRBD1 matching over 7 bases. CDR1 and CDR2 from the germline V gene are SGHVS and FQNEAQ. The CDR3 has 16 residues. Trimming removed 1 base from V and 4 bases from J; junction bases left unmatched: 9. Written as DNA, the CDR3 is TGTGCCAGCAGCTTAGGTGTCAGGGGGTATGGAGAGACCCAGTACTTC. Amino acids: CASSLGVRGYGETQYF.

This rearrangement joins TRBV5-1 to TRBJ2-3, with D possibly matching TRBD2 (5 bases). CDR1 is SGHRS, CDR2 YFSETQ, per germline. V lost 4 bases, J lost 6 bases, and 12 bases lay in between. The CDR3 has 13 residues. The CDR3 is CASSIGPGDTQYF. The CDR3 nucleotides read TGCGCCAGCAGCATTGGACCGGGGGATACGCAGTATTTT.

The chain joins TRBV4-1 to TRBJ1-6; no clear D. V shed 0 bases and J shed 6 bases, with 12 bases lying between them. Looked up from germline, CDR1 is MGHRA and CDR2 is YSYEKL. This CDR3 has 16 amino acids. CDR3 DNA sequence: TGCGCCAGCAGCCAAGAGAGAGGCACGGGTAATTCACCCCTCCACTTT. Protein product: CASSQERGTGNSPLHF.

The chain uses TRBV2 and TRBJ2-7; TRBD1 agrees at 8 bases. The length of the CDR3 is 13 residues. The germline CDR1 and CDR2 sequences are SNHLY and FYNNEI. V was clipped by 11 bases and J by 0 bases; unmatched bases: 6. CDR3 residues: CAGEGQDSYEQYF. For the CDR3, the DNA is TGTGCCGGTGAGGGACAGGACTCCTACGAGCAGTACTTC.

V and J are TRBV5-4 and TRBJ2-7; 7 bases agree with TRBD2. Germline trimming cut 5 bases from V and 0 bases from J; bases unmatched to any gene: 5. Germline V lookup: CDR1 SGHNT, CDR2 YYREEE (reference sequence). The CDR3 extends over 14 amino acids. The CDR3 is CASRTRGDSYEQYF. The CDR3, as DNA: TGTGCCAGCAGGACTCGGGGGGACTCCTACGAGCAGTACTTC.

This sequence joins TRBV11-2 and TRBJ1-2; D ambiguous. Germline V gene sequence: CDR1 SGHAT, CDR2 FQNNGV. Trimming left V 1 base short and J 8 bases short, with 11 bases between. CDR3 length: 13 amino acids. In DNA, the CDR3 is TGTGCCAGCAGCTTAGCCGGGGTTTACGGCTACACCTTC. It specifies CASSLAGVYGYTF.

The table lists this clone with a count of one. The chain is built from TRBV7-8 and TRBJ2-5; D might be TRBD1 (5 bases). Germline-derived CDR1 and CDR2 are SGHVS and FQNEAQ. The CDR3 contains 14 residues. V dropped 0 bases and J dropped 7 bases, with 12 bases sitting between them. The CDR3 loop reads CASSLAQATGTQYF. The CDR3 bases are TGTGCCAGCAGCTTAGCGCAGGCCACAGGGACCCAGTACTTC.

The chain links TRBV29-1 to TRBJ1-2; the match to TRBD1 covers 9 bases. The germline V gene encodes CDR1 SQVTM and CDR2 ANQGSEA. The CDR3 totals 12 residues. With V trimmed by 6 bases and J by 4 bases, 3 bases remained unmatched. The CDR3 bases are TGCAGCGTCACAGGGGGCACCTATGGCTACACCTTC. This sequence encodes CSVTGGTYGYTF.

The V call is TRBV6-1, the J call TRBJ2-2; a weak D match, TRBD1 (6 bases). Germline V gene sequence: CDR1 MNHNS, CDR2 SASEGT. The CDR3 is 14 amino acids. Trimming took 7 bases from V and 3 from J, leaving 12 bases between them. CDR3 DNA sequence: TGTGCCAGCATATATACAGGGTACACCGGGGAGCTGTTTTTT. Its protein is CASIYTGYTGELFF.

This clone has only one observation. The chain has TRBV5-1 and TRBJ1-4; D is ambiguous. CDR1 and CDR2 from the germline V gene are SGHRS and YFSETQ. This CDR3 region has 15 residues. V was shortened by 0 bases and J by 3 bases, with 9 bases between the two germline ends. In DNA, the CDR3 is TGCGCCAGCAGCTTGGGGTCAGTATCTAATGAAAAACTGTTTTTT. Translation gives CASSLGSVSNEKLFF.

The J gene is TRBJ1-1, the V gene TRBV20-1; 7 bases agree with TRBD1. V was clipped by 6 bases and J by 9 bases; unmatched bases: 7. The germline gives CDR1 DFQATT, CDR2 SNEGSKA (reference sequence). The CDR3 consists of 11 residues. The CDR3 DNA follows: TGCAGTGCAAGAACAGGGGTTCAAGCTTTCTTT. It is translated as CSARTGVQAFF.

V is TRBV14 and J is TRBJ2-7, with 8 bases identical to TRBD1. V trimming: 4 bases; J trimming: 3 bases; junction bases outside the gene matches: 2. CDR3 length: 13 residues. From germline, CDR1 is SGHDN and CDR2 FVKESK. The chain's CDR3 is CASSLDRGYEQYF. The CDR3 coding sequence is TGTGCCAGCAGCCTTGACAGGGGCTACGAGCAGTACTTC.

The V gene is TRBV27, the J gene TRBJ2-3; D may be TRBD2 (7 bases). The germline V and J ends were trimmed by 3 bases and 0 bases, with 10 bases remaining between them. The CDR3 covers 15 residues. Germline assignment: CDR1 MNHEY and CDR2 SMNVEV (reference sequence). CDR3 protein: CASSFRGGSTDTQYF. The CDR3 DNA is TGTGCCAGCAGTTTTAGGGGGGGCAGCACAGATACGCAGTATTTT.

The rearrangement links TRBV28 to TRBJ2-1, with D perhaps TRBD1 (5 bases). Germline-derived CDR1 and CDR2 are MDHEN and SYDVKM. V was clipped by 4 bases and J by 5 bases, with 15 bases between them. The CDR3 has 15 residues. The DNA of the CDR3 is TGTGCCAGCAGTTCTGGCAGGGCTCAGAACAATGAGCAGTTCTTC. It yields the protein CASSSGRAQNNEQFF.